This entry is about one T cell receptor beta chain. As yet, its antigen is unknown. These data belong to a study of early T cells in non-severe SARS-CoV-2 infection. Overall study context: RNA in bulk from unsorted whole blood was sequenced, and chains were unpaired.

Unique molecular identifiers tagged individual cDNA molecules. From the 5' RACE reads, TCRdb called clonotypes with MiXCR, one entry per CDR3 protein. The repertoire holds approximately 74,000 distinct CDR3 sequences, with 11% to 15% as singletons. Findings and limits, study-wide: Matches to VDJdb favored anti-spike CD8 responses and missed private and CD4 specificities.

This clonotype was obtained from an adult who was a healthcare worker with PCR-confirmed SARS-CoV-2 infection or an uninfected control (not recorded which). Sequencing input: whole blood.

The CDR3 loop is CASSQAGNSPLHF. As DNA, the CDR3 is TGTGCCAGCAGCCAAGCGGGTAATTCACCCCTCCACTTT. The chain combines TRBV3-1 with TRBJ1-6, with no clear D. Trimming removed 1 base at V and 6 bases at J, with 4 bases between. The CDR3 has 13 residues. Germline lookup yields CDR1 LGHDT and CDR2 YNNKEL (reference sequence).